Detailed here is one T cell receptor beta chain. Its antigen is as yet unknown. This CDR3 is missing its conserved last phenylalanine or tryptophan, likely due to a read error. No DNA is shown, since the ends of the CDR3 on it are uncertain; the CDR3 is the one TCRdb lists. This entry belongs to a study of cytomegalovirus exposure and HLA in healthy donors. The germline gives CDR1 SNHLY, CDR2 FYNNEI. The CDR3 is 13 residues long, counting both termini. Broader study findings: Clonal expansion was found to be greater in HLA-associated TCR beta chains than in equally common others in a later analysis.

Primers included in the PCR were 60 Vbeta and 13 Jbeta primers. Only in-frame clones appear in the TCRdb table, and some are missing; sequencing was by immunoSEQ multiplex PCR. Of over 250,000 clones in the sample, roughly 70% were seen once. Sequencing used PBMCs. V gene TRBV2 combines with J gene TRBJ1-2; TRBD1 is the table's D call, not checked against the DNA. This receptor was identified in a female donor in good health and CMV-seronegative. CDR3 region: CASSEAGTGFTFS.